A selection of T cell receptor beta chains follows, all from one sample in a study of radiation and T cells in renal cell carcinoma. Libraries were prepared by immunoSEQ multiplex PCR; TCRdb keeps only in-frame clonotypes and omits some of them. The sample records more than 150,000 clones, approximately 86% being singletons. The specimen comprised blood, sampled from a patient whose treatment included radiotherapy and nephrectomy. All receptors come from a woman in her 50s with renal cell carcinoma. The CDR3 runs from the conserved cysteine through the conserved F or W. D genes are given only for firm matches. Clone size is stated in some rows and not others, as once, few, many or a class when expanded.

clone_size,j_call,v_call,d_call,cdr3_aa,cdr3_nt
.,TRBJ1-6,TRBV18,.,CASSPVYERSYNSPLHF,TGTGCCAGCTCACCTGTATACGAAAGATCCTATAATTCACCCCTCCACTTT
.,TRBJ2-5,TRBV5-1,.,CASSLGGQVGTETQYF,TGCGCCAGCAGCTTGGGAGGGCAGGTTGGGACGGAGACCCAGTACTTC
.,TRBJ1-1,TRBV10-3,TRBD1,CAISEVGDRENTEAFF,TGTGCCATCAGTGAGGTTGGGGACAGGGAGAACACTGAAGCTTTCTTT
.,TRBJ2-7,TRBV30,.,CAWSPGAREQYF,TGTGCCTGGAGTCCGGGCGCGAGGGAGCAGTACTTC
once,TRBJ1-3,TRBV7-9,.,CASSLILGTGGNTIYF,TGTGCCAGCAGCCTTATCCTCGGAACGGGAGGAAACACCATATATTTT
.,TRBJ1-6,TRBV4-2,TRBD1,CASSHRTGRRSPLHF,TGTGCCAGCAGCCATCGGACAGGGAGGCGTTCACCCCTCCACTTT
.,TRBJ1-5,TRBV4-2,TRBD1,CASSQDYDRGYQPQHF,TGTGCCAGCAGCCAAGACTACGACAGGGGGTATCAGCCCCAGCATTTT
.,TRBJ1-1,TRBV2,.,CASSVGTEAFF,TGTGCCAGCAGTGTGGGCACTGAAGCTTTCTTT
.,TRBJ1-1,TRBV15,.,CATRTDRTRNTEAFF,TGTGCCACCAGGACCGACAGGACGAGAAACACTGAAGCTTTCTTT
.,TRBJ1-4,TRBV6-6,.,CASSYGGRPNEKLFF,TGTGCCAGCAGTTACGGAGGCAGACCTAATGAAAAACTGTTTTTT
.,TRBJ1-1,TRBV29-1,.,CSVDRVCSEAFF,TGCAGCGTTGACAGGGTTTGTTCTGAAGCTTTCTTT
.,TRBJ2-7,TRBV27,.,CAIRERRGGLYEQYF,TGTGCCATCAGGGAGCGAAGGGGCGGTTTATACGAGCAGTACTTC
.,TRBJ2-3,TRBV5-1,.,CASSLGQIVGTDTQYF,TGCGCCAGCAGCTTGGGACAGATTGTGGGCACAGATACGCAGTATTTT
.,TRBJ1-2,TRBV4-2,.,CASSQTGTSNYGYTF,TGTGCCAGCAGCCAAACCGGGACAAGTAACTATGGCTACACCTTC
.,TRBJ1-5,TRBV2,.,CASSESEGPQHF,TGTGCCAGCAGTGAAAGCGAAGGGCCCCAGCATTTT
.,TRBJ1-1,TRBV6-5,TRBD1,CASSHRDRVPEAFF,TGTGCCAGCAGCCATAGGGACAGGGTACCTGAAGCTTTCTTT
few,TRBJ1-5,TRBV6-1,.,CAIQGHSNQPQHF,TGTGCCATACAGGGACATAGCAATCAGCCCCAGCATTTT
.,TRBJ2-1,TRBV6-6,.,CASSPTNEQFF,TGTGCCAGCAGCCCCACGAATGAGCAGTTCTTC
.,TRBJ2-3,TRBV5-5,TRBD2,CASSQTSGGIDTQYF,TGTGCCAGCAGCCAGACTAGCGGGGGGATAGATACGCAGTATTTT
.,TRBJ1-4,TRBV18,TRBD1,CASSPQGAREKLFF,TGTGCCAGCTCACCACAGGGGGCGCGGGAAAAACTGTTTTTT
.,TRBJ2-1,TRBV18,.,CASSPQVNSYNEQFF,TGTGCCAGCTCACCACAGGTTAATAGCTACAATGAGCAGTTCTTC
.,TRBJ1-5,TRBV11-2,.,CASSFDSVNQPQHF,TGTGCCAGCAGCTTCGACAGCGTCAATCAGCCCCAGCATTTT
few,TRBJ2-1,TRBV5-1,TRBD1,CASSEQGADYNEQFF,TGCGCCAGCAGCGAACAGGGGGCTGACTACAATGAGCAGTTCTTC
.,TRBJ1-2,TRBV6-5,.,CASSYSQGSPYGYTF,TGTGCCAGCAGTTACTCTCAGGGGAGCCCATACGGCTACACCTTC
.,TRBJ2-7,TRBV19,TRBD2,CASSKTSGGYEQYF,TGTGCCAGTAGTAAGACTAGCGGGGGTTACGAGCAGTACTTC
once,TRBJ2-5,TRBV7-3,.,CASSLISSETQYF,TGTGCCAGCAGCTTAATTTCCTCAGAGACCCAGTACTTC
few,TRBJ2-3,TRBV5-1,.,CASSLGDTQYF,TGCGCCAGCAGCTTGGGAGATACGCAGTATTTT
.,TRBJ1-2,TRBV6-5,.,CASSYSGKDGYTF,TGTGCCAGCAGTTACTCCGGGAAGGATGGCTACACCTTC
.,TRBJ2-5,TRBV7-3,.,CASSLTFWETQYF,TGTGCCAGCAGCTTAACGTTTTGGGAGACCCAGTACTTC
many,TRBJ2-3,TRBV6-6,.,CASSQRSTDTQYF,TGTGCCAGCAGCCAAAGAAGCACAGATACGCAGTATTTT
.,TRBJ2-2,TRBV29-1,.,CSVGHPGELFF,TGCAGCGTGGGACATCCGGGGGAGCTGTTTTTT
.,TRBJ1-5,TRBV7-6,.,CASSPDGNQPQHF,TGTGCCAGCAGCCCCGACGGGAATCAGCCCCAGCATTTT
.,TRBJ2-3,TRBV5-6,.,CASSLQGGRTDTQYF,TGTGCCAGCAGCTTGCAAGGGGGAAGGACAGATACGCAGTATTTT
.,TRBJ1-6,TRBV19,.,CASAGIRDTNNSPLHF,TGTGCCAGTGCGGGGATCCGGGACACGAATAATTCACCCCTCCACTTT
once,TRBJ2-3,TRBV19,.,CASSKATPSTDTQYF,TGTGCCAGTAGTAAGGCTACCCCTAGCACAGATACGCAGTATTTT
.,TRBJ1-4,TRBV9,TRBD1,CASSVVPGGVEKLFF,TGTGCCAGCAGCGTAGTCCCAGGGGGCGTTGAAAAACTGTTTTTT
.,TRBJ2-2,TRBV2,.,CASRNGGVNTGELFF,TGTGCCAGCCGAAACGGGGGAGTGAACACCGGGGAGCTGTTTTTT
.,TRBJ1-3,TRBV2,.,CASSEGYRVTTIYF,TGTGCCAGCAGTGAAGGTTATAGGGTTACCACCATATATTTT
.,TRBJ2-3,TRBV7-9,.,CASSLGGRGDTQYF,TGTGCCAGCAGCTTAGGAGGCAGGGGAGATACGCAGTATTTT
.,TRBJ2-1,TRBV5-1,TRBD2,CASSSRTSGDNEQFF,TGCGCCAGCAGCTCCCGGACTAGCGGGGACAATGAGCAGTTCTTC
.,TRBJ1-2,TRBV4-1,.,CASSQPLGRGRDGYTF,TGCGCCAGCAGCCAACCCCTGGGGAGAGGGAGGGATGGCTACACCTTC
.,TRBJ2-7,TRBV7-9,.,CASSPGGGHEQYF,TGTGCCAGCAGCCCAGGGGGGGGCCACGAGCAGTACTTC
.,TRBJ1-1,TRBV6-1,.,CASADHRENTEAFF,TGTGCCAGCGCCGACCACAGGGAGAACACTGAAGCTTTCTTT
.,TRBJ2-3,TRBV25-1,.,CASSADRSTDTQYF,TGTGCCAGCAGTGCGGACAGAAGCACAGATACGCAGTATTTT
once,TRBJ2-2,TRBV5-1,.,CASSSGQNTGELFF,TGCGCCAGCAGCTCAGGACAGAACACCGGGGAGCTGTTTTTT
.,TRBJ2-3,TRBV7-2,TRBD2,CASSVTSGGAPDTQYF,TGTGCCAGCAGCGTGACTAGCGGGGGGGCCCCAGATACGCAGTATTTT
.,TRBJ1-4,TRBV5-4,.,CASSPGTSFNEKLFF,TGTGCCAGCAGCCCCGGGACCTCCTTCAATGAAAAACTGTTTTTT
.,TRBJ2-2,TRBV5-1,.,CASSLELTKSTGELFF,TGCGCCAGCAGCTTGGAATTGACGAAATCTACCGGGGAGCTGTTTTTT
.,TRBJ1-2,TRBV7-9,.,CASSLYASTYGYTF,TGTGCCAGCAGCTTATATGCCAGTACTTATGGCTACACCTTC
.,TRBJ2-3,TRBV7-2,.,CASSLARSDTQYF,TGTGCCAGCAGCTTAGCCCGATCAGATACGCAGTATTTT
few,TRBJ2-7,TRBV14,TRBD1,CASSRDRVRHEQYF,TGTGCCAGCAGCAGAGACAGGGTAAGGCACGAGCAGTACTTC
.,TRBJ1-5,TRBV6-1,.,CASLDSRNQPQHF,TGTGCCAGTCTGGACAGTCGCAATCAGCCCCAGCATTTT
few,TRBJ1-2,TRBV30,.,CAWSRYGYTF,TGTGCCTGGAGTCGGTATGGCTACACCTTC
once,TRBJ1-2,TRBV20-1,.,CSAINLGGYTF,TGCAGTGCTATTAACTTAGGAGGCTACACCTTC
.,TRBJ2-7,TRBV19,TRBD1,CASTAGGRGYEQYF,TGTGCCAGTACGGCAGGGGGCAGAGGTTACGAGCAGTACTTC
.,TRBJ2-3,TRBV9,TRBD2,CASSSLGTSRTDTQYF,TGTGCCAGCAGCTCACTTGGGACTAGCCGCACAGATACGCAGTATTTT